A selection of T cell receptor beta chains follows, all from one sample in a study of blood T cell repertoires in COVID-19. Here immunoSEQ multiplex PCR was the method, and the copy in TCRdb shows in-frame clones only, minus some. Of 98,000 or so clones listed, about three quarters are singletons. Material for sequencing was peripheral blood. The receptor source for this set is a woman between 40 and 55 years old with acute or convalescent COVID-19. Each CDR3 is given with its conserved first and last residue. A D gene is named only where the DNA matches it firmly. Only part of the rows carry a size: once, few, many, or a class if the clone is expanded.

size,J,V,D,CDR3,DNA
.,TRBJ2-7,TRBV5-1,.,CASSLPVGVSSYEQYF,TGCGCCAGCAGCTTACCCGTTGGTGTTAGCTCCTACGAGCAGTACTTC
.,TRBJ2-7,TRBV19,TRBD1,CASSTWGQTYEQYF,TGTGCCAGTAGTACCTGGGGACAGACCTACGAGCAGTACTTC
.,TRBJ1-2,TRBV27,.,CASSSAGQTSGYTF,TGTGCCAGCAGTTCCGCCGGACAGACTAGCGGCTACACCTTC
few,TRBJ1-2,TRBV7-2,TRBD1,CASSLTGEGLGGYTF,TGTGCCAGCAGCTTAACAGGGGAAGGTCTGGGGGGCTACACCTTC
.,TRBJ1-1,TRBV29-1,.,CSVESNAGTEAFF,TGCAGCGTTGAATCTAATGCGGGCACTGAAGCTTTCTTT
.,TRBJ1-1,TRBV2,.,CASSGTVNTEAFF,TGTGCCAGCAGTGGGACAGTGAACACTGAAGCTTTCTTT
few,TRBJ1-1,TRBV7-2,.,CASSFLQSVEAFF,TGTGCCAGCAGCTTTCTACAGAGTGTTGAAGCTTTCTTT
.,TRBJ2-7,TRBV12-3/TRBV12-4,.,CASSEQGIEQYF,TGTGCCAGCAGTGAACAGGGAATCGAGCAGTACTTC
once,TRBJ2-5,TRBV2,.,CASRFEGAQYF,TGTGCCAGCCGCTTTGAGGGCGCCCAGTACTTC
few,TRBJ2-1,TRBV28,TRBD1,CASSPGTGGGYNEQFF,TGTGCCAGCAGTCCTGGGACAGGGGGCGGATACAATGAGCAGTTCTTC
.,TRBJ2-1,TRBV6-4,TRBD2,CASSGWAGDVEQFF,TGTGCCAGCAGTGGTTGGGCGGGGGATGTGGAGCAGTTCTTC
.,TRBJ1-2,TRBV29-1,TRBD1,CSVEPGQGEDGYTF,TGCAGCGTTGAACCCGGACAGGGGGAGGATGGCTACACCTTC
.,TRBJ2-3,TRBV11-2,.,CASSLVAHKTDTQYF,TGTGCCAGCAGCTTAGTAGCCCATAAGACAGATACGCAGTATTTT
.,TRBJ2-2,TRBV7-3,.,CASSVNSGELFF,TGTGCCAGCAGCGTTAATAGCGGGGAGCTGTTTTTT
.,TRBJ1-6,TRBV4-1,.,CASSVPGGSSYNSPLHF,TGCGCCAGCAGCGTACCGGGAGGCAGCTCCTATAATTCACCCCTCCACTTT
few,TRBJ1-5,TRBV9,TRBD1,CASSVDGTGNQPQHF,TGTGCCAGCAGCGTAGATGGGACAGGGAATCAGCCCCAGCATTTT
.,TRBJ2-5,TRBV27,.,CASSSHQETQYF,TGTGCCAGCAGTAGCCACCAAGAGACCCAGTACTTC
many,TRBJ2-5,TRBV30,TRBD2,CAWSAAGEGWQETQYF,TGTGCCTGGAGTGCGGCCGGGGAGGGGTGGCAAGAGACCCAGTACTTC
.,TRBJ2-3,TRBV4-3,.,CASSLTGSVTDTQYF,TGCGCCAGCAGCCTAACAGGTTCTGTCACAGATACGCAGTATTTT
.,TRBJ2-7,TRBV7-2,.,CASSPQQGSYEQYF,TGTGCCAGCAGCCCCCAGCAGGGTAGCTACGAGCAGTACTTC
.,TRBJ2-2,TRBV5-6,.,CASSKSYGLQTGELFF,TGTGCCAGCAGTAAATCATACGGGTTACAAACCGGGGAGCTGTTTTTT
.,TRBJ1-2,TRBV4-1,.,CASSQETGYGYTF,TGCGCCAGCAGCCAAGAGACAGGCTATGGCTACACCTTC
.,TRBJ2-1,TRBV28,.,CASFTRGGSAYEQFF,TGTGCCAGCTTCACCAGGGGAGGGTCTGCGTATGAGCAGTTCTTC
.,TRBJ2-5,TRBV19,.,CASSIGGETQYF,TGTGCCAGTAGTATCGGGGGAGAGACCCAGTACTTC
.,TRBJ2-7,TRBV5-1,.,CASSLNGQTYEQYF,TGCGCCAGCAGCTTGAACGGACAAACCTACGAGCAGTACTTC
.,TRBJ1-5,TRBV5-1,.,CASSLDGGDQPQHF,TGCGCCAGCAGCTTGGATGGCGGCGATCAGCCCCAGCATTTT
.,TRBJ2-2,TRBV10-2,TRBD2,CASSLAGSGELFF,TGCGCCAGCAGTCTAGCGGGGTCCGGGGAGCTGTTTTTT
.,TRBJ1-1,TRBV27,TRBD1,CASSSPGTGLSEAFF,TGTGCCAGCAGTTCCCCCGGGACAGGGTTGTCTGAAGCTTTCTTT